This entry describes one TCR beta chain. The CDR3 totals 17 residues. V lost 6 bases, J lost 5 bases, and 25 bases lay in between. Per germline, CDR1 KGHSH and CDR2 LQKENI. Measured with immunoSEQ multiplex PCR; TCRdb has only the in-frame clones, and not every one. Of around 190,000 clones in the sample, about 81% were seen once. The data were obtained in a study of blood T cell repertoires in COVID-19. This TCR derives from a man in his forties who had recovered from COVID-19. This sequence joins TRBV18 and TRBJ1-2; weak D call: TRBD1 (5 bases). Sequencing used PBMCs or T cells enriched from blood (not recorded which). CDR3 in amino acids: CASSNPLGATRSYGYTF. CDR3 DNA: TGTGCCAGCTCCAACCCCTTAGGGGCTACAAGGTCATATGGCTACACCTTC. Full variable domain (outside the CDR3, taken from reference TRBV18 and TRBJ1-2): NAGVMQNPRHLVRRRGQEARLRCSPMKGHSHVYWYRQLPEEGLKFMVYLQKENIIDESGMPKERFSAEFPKEGPSILRIQQVVRGDSAAYFCASSNPLGATRSYGYTFGSGTRLTVV.